Listed here is a single TCR beta chain. TCRdb's table, derived via immunoSEQ multiplex PCR, lists solely in-frame clones and lacks some. Among some 42,000 clones, roughly nine tenths were seen once, and the ten largest hold roughly 0.9%. This CDR3 is built from 15 residues. Germline-derived CDR1 and CDR2 are SGDLS and YYNGEE. Trimming cost V 4 bases and J 0 bases, with 11 bases left between them. The data are from a study of T cell changes during pregnancy in multiple sclerosis. Sequencing used CD4+ T cells from peripheral blood mononuclear cells, obtained after pregnancy. This clonotype originated in a female donor with multiple sclerosis, enrolled in a pregnancy study. V usage is TRBV9 and J usage is TRBJ2-1; a weak D match, TRBD2 (5 bases). This chain's CDR3 is CASSPGLSSYNEQFF. CDR3 DNA: TGTGCCAGCAGCCCGGGGTTAAGCTCCTACAATGAGCAGTTCTTC.